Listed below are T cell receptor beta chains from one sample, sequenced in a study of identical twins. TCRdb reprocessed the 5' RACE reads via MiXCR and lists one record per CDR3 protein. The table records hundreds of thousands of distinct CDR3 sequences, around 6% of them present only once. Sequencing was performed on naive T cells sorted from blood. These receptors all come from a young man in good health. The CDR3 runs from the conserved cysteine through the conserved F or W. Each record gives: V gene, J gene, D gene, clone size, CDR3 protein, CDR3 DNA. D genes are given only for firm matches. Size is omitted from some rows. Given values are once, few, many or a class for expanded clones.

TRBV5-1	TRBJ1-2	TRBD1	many	CASSPESTGEISGYTF	TGCGCCAGCAGCCCAGAATCGACAGGGGAGATTAGTGGCTACACCTTC
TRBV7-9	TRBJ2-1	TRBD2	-	CASSSALAGGGYNEQFF	TGTGCCAGCAGCTCTGCTTTAGCGGGAGGGGGCTACAATGAGCAGTTCTTC
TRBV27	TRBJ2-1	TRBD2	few	CASSLVAPGLNYNEQFF	TGTGCCAGCAGTTTAGTGGCGCCGGGACTAAATTACAATGAGCAGTTCTTC
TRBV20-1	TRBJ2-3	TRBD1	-	CSARAIGATGITDTQYF	TGCAGTGCTAGAGCGATCGGTGCGACAGGGATAACAGATACGCAGTATTTT
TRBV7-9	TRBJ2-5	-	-	CASSLDRDETQYF	TGTGCCAGCAGCTTAGACAGGGACGAGACCCAGTACTTC
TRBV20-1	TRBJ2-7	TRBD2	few	CSATFRGSVYEQYF	TGCAGTGCTACCTTCCGCGGGAGCGTTTACGAGCAGTACTTC
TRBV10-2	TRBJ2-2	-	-	CASSEVTGTGELFF	TGCGCCAGCAGTGAGGTTACGGGCACCGGGGAGCTGTTTTTT
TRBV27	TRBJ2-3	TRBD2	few	CASSLFREGPSTDTQYF	TGTGCCAGCAGTTTATTCCGGGAGGGCCCTAGCACAGATACGCAGTATTTT
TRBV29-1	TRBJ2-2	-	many	CSAVPTTGELFF	TGCAGCGCCGTTCCAACCACCGGGGAGCTGTTTTTT
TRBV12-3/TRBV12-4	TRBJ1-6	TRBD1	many	CASSDRGQPSNSPLHF	TGTGCCAGCAGTGACAGGGGACAACCTTCCAATTCACCCCTCCACTTT
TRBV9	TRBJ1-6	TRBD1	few	CASSVAGQGDSPLHF	TGTGCCAGCAGCGTAGCTGGCCAGGGGGATTCACCCCTCCACTTT
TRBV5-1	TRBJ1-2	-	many	CASSSGGRIYGYTF	TGCGCCAGCAGCTCCGGCGGGAGGATATATGGCTACACCTTC
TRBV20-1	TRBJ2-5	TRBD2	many	CSADLAGQQETQYF	TGCAGTGCCGATCTAGCGGGTCAACAAGAGACCCAGTACTTC
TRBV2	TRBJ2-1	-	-	CASSDPAGMDEQFF	TGTGCCAGCAGTGACCCCGCAGGGATGGATGAGCAGTTCTTC
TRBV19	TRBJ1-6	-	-	CASSITSVTIGYNSPLHF	TGTGCCAGTAGTATAACATCGGTCACCATTGGATATAATTCACCCCTCCACTTT
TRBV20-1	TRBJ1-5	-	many	CSASWWQRHQPQHF	TGCAGTGCTTCCTGGTGGCAGAGGCATCAGCCCCAGCATTTT
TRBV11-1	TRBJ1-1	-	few	CASSGMGGRVSTTEAFF	TGTGCCAGCAGCGGAATGGGGGGTCGGGTTTCAACAACTGAAGCTTTCTTT
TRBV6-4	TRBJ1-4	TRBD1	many	CASATGGTNEKLFF	TGTGCCAGTGCGACAGGGGGCACTAATGAAAAACTGTTTTTT
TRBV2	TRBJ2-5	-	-	CASSYRSGQQETQYF	TGTGCCAGCAGTTACCGCAGCGGACAGCAAGAGACCCAGTACTTC
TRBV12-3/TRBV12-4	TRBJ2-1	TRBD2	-	CASDEDRLAGSDEQFF	TGTGCCAGTGACGAAGACAGACTAGCGGGGTCCGATGAGCAGTTCTTC
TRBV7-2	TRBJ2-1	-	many	CASSLIGGYNEQFF	TGTGCCAGCAGCTTAATTGGGGGCTACAATGAGCAGTTCTTC
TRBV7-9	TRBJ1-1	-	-	CASSPPDSEAFF	TGTGCCAGCAGCCCCCCGGACAGTGAAGCTTTCTTT
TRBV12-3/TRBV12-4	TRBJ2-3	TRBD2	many	CASRHSGRGTDTQYF	TGTGCCAGCAGACATAGCGGGAGAGGCACAGATACGCAGTATTTT
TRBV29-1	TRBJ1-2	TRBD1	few	CSVSDRGFDGYTF	TGCAGCGTTTCTGACAGGGGGTTCGATGGCTACACCTTC
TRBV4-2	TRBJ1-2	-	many	CASSHSIDSRRGYTF	TGTGCCAGCAGCCATAGTATCGACTCACGGCGTGGCTACACCTTC
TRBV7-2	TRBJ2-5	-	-	CASSRSQGRRETQYF	TGTGCCAGCAGCCGATCCCAAGGGCGACGGGAGACCCAGTACTTC
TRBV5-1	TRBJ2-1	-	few	CASSTRLWGEAEQFF	TGCGCCAGCAGTACGCGTCTCTGGGGGGAAGCTGAGCAGTTCTTC
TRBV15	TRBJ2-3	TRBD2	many	CATSRERDYGEQYF	TGTGCCACCAGCAGAGAACGGGACTACGGAGAGCAGTATTTT
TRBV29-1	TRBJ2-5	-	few	CSVFPGGETQYF	TGCAGCGTTTTCCCAGGAGGGGAGACCCAGTACTTC
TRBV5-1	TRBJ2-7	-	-	CASHLGATAPSYEQYF	TGCGCCAGCCACCTTGGGGCGACAGCCCCTTCCTACGAGCAGTACTTC
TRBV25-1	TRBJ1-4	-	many	CASSVFRGTNEKLFF	TGTGCCAGCAGTGTTTTTCGGGGCACTAATGAAAAACTGTTTTTT
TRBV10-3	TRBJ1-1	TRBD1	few	CAISEKGQDTMKAFF	TGTGCCATCAGTGAGAAGGGACAGGACACAATGAAGGCTTTCTTT
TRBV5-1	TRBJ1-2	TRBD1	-	CASSLEGTAYGYTF	TGCGCCAGCAGCTTGGAAGGGACAGCCTATGGCTACACCTTC
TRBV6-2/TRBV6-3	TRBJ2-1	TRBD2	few	CASTSGTSGRSSYNEQFF	TGTGCCAGCACATCCGGGACTAGCGGAAGGAGCTCCTACAATGAGCAGTTCTTC
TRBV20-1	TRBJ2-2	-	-	CSASQAGSHTGELFF	TGCAGTGCTAGTCAGGCAGGGTCACACACCGGGGAGCTGTTTTTT
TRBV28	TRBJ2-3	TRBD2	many	CASSVPTRPSGVDYTDTQYF	TGTGCCAGCAGCGTACCTACTAGACCTAGCGGGGTCGATTACACAGATACGCAGTATTTT
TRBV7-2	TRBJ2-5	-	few	CASSLGAKGRETQYF	TGTGCCAGCAGCTTAGGGGCTAAGGGACGCGAGACCCAGTACTTC
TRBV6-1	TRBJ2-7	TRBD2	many	CATAEGSPTSGREQYF	TGTGCCACCGCCGAGGGGTCTCCGACTAGCGGGAGAGAGCAGTACTTC
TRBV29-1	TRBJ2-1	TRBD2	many	CSALPGTSGYNEQFF	TGCAGCGCCCTCCCCGGGACTAGCGGATACAATGAGCAGTTCTTC
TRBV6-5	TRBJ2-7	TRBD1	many	CASSYHDRDGEQYF	TGTGCCAGCAGTTACCATGACAGGGATGGAGAGCAGTACTTC
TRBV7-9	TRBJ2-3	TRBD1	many	CASKGTGYIDTQYF	TGTGCCAGCAAGGGGACAGGGTATATCGATACGCAGTATTTT
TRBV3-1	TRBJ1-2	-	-	CASSQGGAGYGYTF	TGTGCCAGCAGCCAGGGGGGCGCGGGCTATGGCTACACCTTC
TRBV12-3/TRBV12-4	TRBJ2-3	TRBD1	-	CASSKTGGGADTQYF	TGTGCCAGCAGCAAGACAGGGGGCGGTGCAGATACGCAGTATTTT
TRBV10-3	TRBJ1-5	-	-	CAIRGGAGKGNQPQHF	TGTGCCATCAGGGGGGGGGCAGGGAAGGGCAATCAGCCCCAGCATTTT
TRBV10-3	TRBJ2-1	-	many	CAISEGGNEQFF	TGTGCCATCAGTGAAGGGGGGAATGAGCAGTTCTTC